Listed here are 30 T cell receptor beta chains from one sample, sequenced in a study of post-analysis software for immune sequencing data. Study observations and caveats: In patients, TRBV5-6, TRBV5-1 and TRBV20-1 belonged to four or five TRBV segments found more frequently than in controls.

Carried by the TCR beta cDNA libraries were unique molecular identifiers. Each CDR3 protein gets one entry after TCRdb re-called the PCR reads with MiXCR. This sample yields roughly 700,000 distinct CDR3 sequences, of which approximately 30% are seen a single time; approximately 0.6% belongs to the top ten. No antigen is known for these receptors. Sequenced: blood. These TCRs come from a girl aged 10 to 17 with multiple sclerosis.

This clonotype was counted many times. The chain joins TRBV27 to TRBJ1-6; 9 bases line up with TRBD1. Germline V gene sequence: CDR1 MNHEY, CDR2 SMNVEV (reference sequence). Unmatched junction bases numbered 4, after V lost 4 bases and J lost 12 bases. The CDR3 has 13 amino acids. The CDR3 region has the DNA TGTGCCAGCAGTTGGGGACAGGGAAAACCCCTCCACTTT. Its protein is CASSWGQGKPLHF.

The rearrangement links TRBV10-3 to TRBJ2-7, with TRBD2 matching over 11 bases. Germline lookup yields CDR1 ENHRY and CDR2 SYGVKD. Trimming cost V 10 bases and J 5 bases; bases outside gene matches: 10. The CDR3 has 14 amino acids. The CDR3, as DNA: TGTGCCACGGCGACAGTAGCGGGAGGGAACGAGCAGTACTTC. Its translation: CATATVAGGNEQYF.

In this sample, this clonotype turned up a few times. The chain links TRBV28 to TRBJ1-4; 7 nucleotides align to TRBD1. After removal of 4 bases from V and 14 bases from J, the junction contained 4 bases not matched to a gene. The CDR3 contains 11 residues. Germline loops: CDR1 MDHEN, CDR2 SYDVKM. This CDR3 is CASSSQGGLFF. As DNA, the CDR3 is TGTGCCAGCAGTTCGCAGGGGGGGCTGTTTTTT.

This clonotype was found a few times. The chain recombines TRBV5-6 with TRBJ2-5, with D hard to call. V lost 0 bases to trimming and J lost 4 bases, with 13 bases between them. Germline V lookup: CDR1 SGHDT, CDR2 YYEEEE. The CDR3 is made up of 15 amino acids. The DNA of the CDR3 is TGTGCCAGCAGCTTGGGGGCCGGACGAGGAGAGACCCAGTACTTC. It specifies CASSLGAGRGETQYF.

CDR3 nucleotides: TGCAGTCAGAGGGGCGACACTGAAGCTTTCTTT. This sequence encodes CSQRGDTEAFF. This chain uses TRBV20-1 with TRBJ1-1; D possibly corresponds to TRBD1 (5 bases). Germline lookup yields CDR1 DFQATT and CDR2 SNEGSKA (reference sequence). V was pared by 8 bases and J by 3 bases, with 10 bases between. This CDR3 comprises 11 residues.

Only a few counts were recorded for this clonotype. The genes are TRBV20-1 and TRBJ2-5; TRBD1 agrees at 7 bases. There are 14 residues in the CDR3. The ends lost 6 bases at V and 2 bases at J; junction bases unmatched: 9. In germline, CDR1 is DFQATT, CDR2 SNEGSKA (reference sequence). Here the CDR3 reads CSANGQVGQETQYF. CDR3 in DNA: TGCAGTGCAAACGGACAGGTGGGGCAAGAGACCCAGTACTTC.

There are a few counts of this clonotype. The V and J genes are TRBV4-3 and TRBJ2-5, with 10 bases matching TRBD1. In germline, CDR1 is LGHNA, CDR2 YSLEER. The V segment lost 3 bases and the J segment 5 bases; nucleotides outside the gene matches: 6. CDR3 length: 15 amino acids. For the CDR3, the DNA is TGCGCCAGCAGCCAGGGGACAGGGGTATTGGAGACCCAGTACTTC. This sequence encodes CASSQGTGVLETQYF.

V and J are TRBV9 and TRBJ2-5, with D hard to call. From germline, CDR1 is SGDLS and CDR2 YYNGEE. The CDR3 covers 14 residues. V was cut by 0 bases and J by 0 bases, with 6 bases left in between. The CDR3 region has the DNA TGTGCCAGCAGCGTAGGGGTTAACCAAGAGACCCAGTACTTC. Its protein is CASSVGVNQETQYF.

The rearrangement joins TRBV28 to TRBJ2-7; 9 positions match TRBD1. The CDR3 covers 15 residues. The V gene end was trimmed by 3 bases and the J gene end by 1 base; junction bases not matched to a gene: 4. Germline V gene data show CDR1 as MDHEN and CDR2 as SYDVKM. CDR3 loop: CASSFRTGASYEQYF. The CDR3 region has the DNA TGTGCCAGCAGTTTTCGGACAGGGGCGTCCTACGAGCAGTACTTC.

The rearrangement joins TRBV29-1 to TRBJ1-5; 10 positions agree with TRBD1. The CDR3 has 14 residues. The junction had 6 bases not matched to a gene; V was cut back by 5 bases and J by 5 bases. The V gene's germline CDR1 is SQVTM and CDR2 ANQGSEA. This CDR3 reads CSVPGQGGDQPQHF. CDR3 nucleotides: TGCAGCGTTCCTGGACAGGGGGGCGATCAGCCCCAGCATTTT.

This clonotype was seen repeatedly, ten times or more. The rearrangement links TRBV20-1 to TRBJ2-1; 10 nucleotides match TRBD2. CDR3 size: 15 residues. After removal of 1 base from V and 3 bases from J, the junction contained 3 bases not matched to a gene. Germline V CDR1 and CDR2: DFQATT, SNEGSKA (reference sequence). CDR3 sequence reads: CSARGASGGYNEQFF. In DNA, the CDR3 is TGCAGTGCTAGAGGGGCTAGCGGGGGCTACAATGAGCAGTTCTTC.

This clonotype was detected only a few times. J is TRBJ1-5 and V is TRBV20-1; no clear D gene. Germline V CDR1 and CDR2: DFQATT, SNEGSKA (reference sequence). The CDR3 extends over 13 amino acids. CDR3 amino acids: CSARGNNNQPQHF. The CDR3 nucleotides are TGCAGCGCCCGGGGAAACAACAATCAGCCCCAGCATTTT.

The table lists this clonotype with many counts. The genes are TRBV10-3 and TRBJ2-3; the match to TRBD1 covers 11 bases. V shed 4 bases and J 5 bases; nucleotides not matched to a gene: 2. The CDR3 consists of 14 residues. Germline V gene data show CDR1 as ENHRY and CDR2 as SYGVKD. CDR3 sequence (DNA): TGTGCCATCAGTGTTGGGACAGGGGGAGATACGCAGTATTTT. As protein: CAISVGTGGDTQYF.

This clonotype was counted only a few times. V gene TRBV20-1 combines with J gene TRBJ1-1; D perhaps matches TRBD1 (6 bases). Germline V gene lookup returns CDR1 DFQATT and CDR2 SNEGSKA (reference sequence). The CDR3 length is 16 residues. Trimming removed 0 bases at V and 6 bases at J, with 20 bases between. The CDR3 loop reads CSARDRVGRGAAEAFF. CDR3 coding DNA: TGCAGTGCTAGAGATCGGGTCGGAAGGGGGGCAGCTGAAGCTTTCTTT.

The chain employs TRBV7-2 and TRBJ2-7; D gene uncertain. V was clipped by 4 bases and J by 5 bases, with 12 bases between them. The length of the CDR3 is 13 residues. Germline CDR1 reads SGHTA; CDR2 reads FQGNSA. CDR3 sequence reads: CASSYGPRDEQYF. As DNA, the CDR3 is TGTGCCAGCAGCTACGGGCCCCGGGACGAGCAGTACTTC. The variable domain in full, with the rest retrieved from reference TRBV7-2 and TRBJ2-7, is GAGVSQSPSNKVTEKGKDVELRCDPISGHTALYWYRQSLGQGLEFLIYFQGNSAPDKSGLPSDRFSAERTGGSVSTLTIQRTQQEDSAVYLCASSYGPRDEQYFGPGTRLTVT.

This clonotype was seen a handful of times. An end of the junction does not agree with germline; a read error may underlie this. In DNA form, the CDR3 reads TGTGCCAGCAGCCCCCCCAGGGGGTCAAACGGTATGGACATTCGGTACTTC. This codes for CASSPPRGSNGMDIRYF. The chain carries TRBV5-5 and TRBJ2-4, with 7 positions matching TRBD1. The CDR3 loop spans 17 amino acids. CDR1 SGHKS and CDR2 YYEKEE come from the germline V gene (reference sequence).

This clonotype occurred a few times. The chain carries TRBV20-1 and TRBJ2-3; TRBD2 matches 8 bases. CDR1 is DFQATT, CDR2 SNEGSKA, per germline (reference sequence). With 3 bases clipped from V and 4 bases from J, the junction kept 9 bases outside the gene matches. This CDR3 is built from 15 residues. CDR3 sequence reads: CSARVGLGISDTQYF. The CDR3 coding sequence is TGCAGTGCTAGGGTGGGACTAGGTATCTCAGATACGCAGTATTTT.

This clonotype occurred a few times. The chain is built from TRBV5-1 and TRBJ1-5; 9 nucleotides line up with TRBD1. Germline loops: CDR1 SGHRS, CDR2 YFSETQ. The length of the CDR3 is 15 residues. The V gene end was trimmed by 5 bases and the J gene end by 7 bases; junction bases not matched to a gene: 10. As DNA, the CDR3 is TGCGCCAGCAGGGTCGGGACAGGGCGGTTGCAGCCCCAGCATTTT. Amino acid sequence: CASRVGTGRLQPQHF.

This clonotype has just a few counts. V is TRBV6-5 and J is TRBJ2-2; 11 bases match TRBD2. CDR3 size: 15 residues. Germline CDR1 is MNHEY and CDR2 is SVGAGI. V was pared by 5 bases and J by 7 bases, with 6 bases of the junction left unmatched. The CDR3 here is CASSAIAGGRGELFF. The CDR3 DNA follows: TGTGCCAGCAGTGCCATAGCGGGGGGGCGCGGGGAGCTGTTTTTT.

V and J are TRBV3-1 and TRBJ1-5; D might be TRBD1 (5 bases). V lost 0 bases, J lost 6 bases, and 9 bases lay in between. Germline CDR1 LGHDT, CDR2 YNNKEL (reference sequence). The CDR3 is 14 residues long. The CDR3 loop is CASSQDGGFQPQHF. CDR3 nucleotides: TGTGCCAGCAGCCAAGACGGGGGTTTTCAGCCCCAGCATTTT.

The CDR3: CSVPIITGADTQYF. The CDR3 region has the DNA TGCAGCGTTCCAATTATAACAGGGGCAGATACGCAGTATTTT. The V gene is TRBV29-1, the J gene TRBJ2-3, with 7 bases that match TRBD1. Trimming at V came to 5 bases and at J to 4 bases, leaving 9 bases not matched to a gene. The CDR3 loop spans 14 amino acids. From germline, CDR1 is SQVTM and CDR2 ANQGSEA.

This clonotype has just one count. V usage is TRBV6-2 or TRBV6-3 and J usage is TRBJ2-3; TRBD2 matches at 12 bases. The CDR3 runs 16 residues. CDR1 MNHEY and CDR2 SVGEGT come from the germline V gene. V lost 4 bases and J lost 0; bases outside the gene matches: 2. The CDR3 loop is CASSWGTSGSTDTQYF. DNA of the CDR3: TGTGCCAGCAGTTGGGGGACTAGCGGGAGCACAGATACGCAGTATTTT.

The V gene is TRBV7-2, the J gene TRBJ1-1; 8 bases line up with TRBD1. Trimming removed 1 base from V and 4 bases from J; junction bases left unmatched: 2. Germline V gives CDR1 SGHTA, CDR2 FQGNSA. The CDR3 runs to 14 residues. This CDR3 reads CASSLETGVTEAFF. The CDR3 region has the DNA TGTGCCAGCAGCTTAGAGACAGGGGTCACTGAAGCTTTCTTT.

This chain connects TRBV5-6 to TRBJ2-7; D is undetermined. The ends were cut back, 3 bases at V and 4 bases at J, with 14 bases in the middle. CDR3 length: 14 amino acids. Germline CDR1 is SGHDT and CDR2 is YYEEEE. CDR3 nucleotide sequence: TGTGCCAGCAGCTCAACTTTAGACGGTTACGAGCAGTACTTC. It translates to CASSSTLDGYEQYF.

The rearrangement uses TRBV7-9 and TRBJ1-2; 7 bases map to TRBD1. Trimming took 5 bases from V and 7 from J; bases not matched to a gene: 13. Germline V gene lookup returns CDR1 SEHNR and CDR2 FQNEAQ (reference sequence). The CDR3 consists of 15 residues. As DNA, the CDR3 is TGTGCCAGCAGCATAATGACAGGGTCCCAACGTGGCTACACCTTC. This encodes CASSIMTGSQRGYTF.

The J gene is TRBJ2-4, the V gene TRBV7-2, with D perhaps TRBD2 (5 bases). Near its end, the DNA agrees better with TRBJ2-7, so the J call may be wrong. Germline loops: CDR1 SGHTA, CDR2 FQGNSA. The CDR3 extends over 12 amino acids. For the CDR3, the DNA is TGTGCCAGCAGCCAACTAGTCTCCGAGCAGTACTTC. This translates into CASSQLVSEQYF.

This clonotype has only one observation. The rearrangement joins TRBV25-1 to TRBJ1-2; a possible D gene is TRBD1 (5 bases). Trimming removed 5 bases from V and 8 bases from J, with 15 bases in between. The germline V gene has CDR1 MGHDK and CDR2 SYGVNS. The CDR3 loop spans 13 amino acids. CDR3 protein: CASSYGTYYGYTF. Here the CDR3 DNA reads TGTGCCAGCAGTTACGGGACTTATTACGGCTACACCTTC.

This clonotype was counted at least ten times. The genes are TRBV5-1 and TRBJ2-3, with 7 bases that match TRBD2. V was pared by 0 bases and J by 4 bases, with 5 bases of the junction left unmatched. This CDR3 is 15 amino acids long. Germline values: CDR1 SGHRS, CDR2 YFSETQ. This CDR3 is CASSLAGGSADTQYF. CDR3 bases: TGCGCCAGCAGCTTGGCGGGGGGTTCGGCAGATACGCAGTATTTT.

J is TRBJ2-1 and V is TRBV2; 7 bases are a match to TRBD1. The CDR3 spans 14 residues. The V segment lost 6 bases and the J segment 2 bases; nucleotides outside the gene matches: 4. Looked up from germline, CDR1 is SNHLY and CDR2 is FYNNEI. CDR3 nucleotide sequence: TGTGCCAGCAGACAGGGGTGGGCCTACAATGAGCAGTTCTTC. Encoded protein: CASRQGWAYNEQFF.

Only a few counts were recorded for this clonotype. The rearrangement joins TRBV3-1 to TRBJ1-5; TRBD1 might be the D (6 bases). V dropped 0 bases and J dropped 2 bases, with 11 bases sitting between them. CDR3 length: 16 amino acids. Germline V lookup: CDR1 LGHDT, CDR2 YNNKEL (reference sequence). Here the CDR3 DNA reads TGTGCCAGCAGCCAAGATAGCGGGGGCCGCAATCAGCCCCAGCATTTT. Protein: CASSQDSGGRNQPQHF.